What follows are 2 T cell receptor beta chains derived from one specimen sequenced in a study of technical replicates of blood from a handful of donors. The repertoire was sequenced with immunoSEQ multiplex PCR; TCRdb's copy has only in-frame clones and lacks some. This table has under 85,000 clones, around 96% appearing once. Material for sequencing was T cells isolated from PBMCs. The receptors shown here come from a human donor in good health.

A single count supports this clone. This chain connects TRBV11-2 to TRBJ2-7, with 14 positions matching TRBD2. CDR3 length equals 14 residues. Trimming removed 4 bases from V and 5 bases from J; junction bases left unmatched: 1. CDR1 and CDR2 (germline): SGHAT, FQNNGV. The CDR3 spells CASSSGLAGDEQYF. DNA for the CDR3: TGTGCCAGCAGCTCGGGACTAGCGGGAGACGAGCAGTACTTC.

The rearrangement joins TRBV11-2 to TRBJ2-7, with 9 nucleotides matching TRBD2. V dropped 5 bases and J dropped 5; count of bases not matched to a gene: 10. CDR3 length: 15 residues. Per the germline V gene, CDR1 is SGHAT and CDR2 is FQNNGV. CDR3 amino acids: CASSPRASGIDEQYF. The CDR3 region has the DNA TGTGCCAGCAGCCCCCGGGCTAGCGGGATTGACGAGCAGTACTTC.